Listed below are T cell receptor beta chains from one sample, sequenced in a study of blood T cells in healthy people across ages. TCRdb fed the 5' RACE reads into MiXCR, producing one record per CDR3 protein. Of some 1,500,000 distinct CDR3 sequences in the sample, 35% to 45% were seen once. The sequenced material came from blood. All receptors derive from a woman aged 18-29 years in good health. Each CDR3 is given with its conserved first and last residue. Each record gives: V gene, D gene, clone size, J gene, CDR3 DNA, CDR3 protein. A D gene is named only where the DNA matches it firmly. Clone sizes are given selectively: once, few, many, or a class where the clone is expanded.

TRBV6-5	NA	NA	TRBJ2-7	TGTGCCAGCAAGGTGACAAATTCCTACGAGCAGTACTTC	CASKVTNSYEQYF
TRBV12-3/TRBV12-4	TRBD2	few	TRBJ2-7	TGTGCCAGCAGTTTTCGGCGGGGGGCCAACGAGCAGTACTTC	CASSFRRGANEQYF
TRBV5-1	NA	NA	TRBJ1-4	TGCGCCAGCAGAAGCGGACAGTCAAATGAAAAACTGTTTTTT	CASRSGQSNEKLFF
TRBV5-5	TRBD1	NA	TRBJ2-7	TGTGCCAGCAGCGGTCCGGGACAGATCTACAATGAGCAGTACTTC	CASSGPGQIYNEQYF
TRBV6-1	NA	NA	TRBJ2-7	TGTGCCAGCAGTAAAGCCGCGGCCTACGAGCAGTACTTC	CASSKAAAYEQYF
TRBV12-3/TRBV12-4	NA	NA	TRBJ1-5	TGTGCCAGCAGTTTAGGCGGCAGGGGCCGCCAGCCCCAGCATTTT	CASSLGGRGRQPQHF
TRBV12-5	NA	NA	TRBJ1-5	TGTGCTAGTGGTTCCCTGAGCGGGCATCAGCCCCAGCATTTT	CASGSLSGHQPQHF
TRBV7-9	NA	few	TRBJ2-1	TGTGCCAGCGTGTGGGGGGACAATGAGCAGTTCTTC	CASVWGDNEQFF
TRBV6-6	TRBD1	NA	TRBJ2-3	TGTGCCAGCAGTACGTCCGGGACAGGGGGCACAGATACGCAGTATTTT	CASSTSGTGGTDTQYF
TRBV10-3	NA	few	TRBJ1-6	TGTGCCATCAGTGAACGCGGGGCACGGAATTCACCCCTCCACTTT	CAISERGARNSPLHF
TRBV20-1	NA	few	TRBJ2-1	TGCAGTGCTAGAGATCTTGAACACCTCGGTGAGCAGTTCTTC	CSARDLEHLGEQFF